This TCR beta chain originates from a study of blood T cell repertoires in COVID-19. Generated by immunoSEQ multiplex PCR, the TCRdb table keeps only in-frame clones and is missing some. The data contain under 40,000 clones, about 86% of them singletons. Germline V CDR1 and CDR2: SEHNR, FQNEAQ (reference sequence). The CDR3 consists of 14 residues. V dropped 4 bases and J dropped 1 base, with 8 bases sitting between them. This sequence originates from an elderly woman with active or convalescent COVID-19. Material: peripheral blood. This rearrangement joins TRBV7-9 to TRBJ1-5, with D possibly being TRBD1 (5 bases). CDR3 nucleotide sequence: TGTGCCAGCAGCTCTCAGGGAAGCAATCAGCCCCAGCATTTT. Its translation is CASSSQGSNQPQHF.